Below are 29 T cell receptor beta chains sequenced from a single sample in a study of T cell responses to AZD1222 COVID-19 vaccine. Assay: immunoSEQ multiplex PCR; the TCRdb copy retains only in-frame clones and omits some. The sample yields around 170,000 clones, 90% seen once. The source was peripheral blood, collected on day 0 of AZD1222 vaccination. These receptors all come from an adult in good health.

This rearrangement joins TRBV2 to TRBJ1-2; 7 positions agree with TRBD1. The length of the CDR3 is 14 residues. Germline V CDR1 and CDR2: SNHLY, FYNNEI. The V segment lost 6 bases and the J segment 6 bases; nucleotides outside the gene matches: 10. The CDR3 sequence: CASRSTGERHGYTF. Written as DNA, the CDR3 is TGTGCCAGCAGATCCACAGGGGAGCGACATGGCTACACCTTC.

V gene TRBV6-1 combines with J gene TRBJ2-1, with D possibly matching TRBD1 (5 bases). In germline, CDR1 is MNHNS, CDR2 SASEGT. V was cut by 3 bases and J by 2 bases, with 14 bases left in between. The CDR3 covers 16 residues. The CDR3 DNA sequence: TGTGCCAGCAGTGAGAAGGGGTTTTCTACCTACAATGAGCAGTTCTTC. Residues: CASSEKGFSTYNEQFF.

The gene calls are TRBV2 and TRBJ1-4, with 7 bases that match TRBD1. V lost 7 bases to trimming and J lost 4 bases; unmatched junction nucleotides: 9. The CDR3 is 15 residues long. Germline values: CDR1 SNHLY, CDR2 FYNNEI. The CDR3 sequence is CASIFGGTVNEKLFF. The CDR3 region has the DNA TGTGCCAGCATATTCGGAGGGACAGTTAATGAAAAACTGTTTTTT.

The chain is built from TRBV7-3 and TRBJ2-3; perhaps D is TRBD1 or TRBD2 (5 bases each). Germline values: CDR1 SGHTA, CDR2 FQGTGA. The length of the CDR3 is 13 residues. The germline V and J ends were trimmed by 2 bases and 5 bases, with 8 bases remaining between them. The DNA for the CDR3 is TGTGCCAGCAGCTTAGAGGGGAGAGATACGCAGTATTTT. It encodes CASSLEGRDTQYF.

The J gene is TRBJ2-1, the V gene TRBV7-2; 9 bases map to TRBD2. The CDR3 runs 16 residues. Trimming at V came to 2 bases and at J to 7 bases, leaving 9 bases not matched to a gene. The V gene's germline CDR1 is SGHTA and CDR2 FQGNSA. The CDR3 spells CASSLIAGAGENEQFF. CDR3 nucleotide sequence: TGTGCCAGCAGCTTAATAGCGGGGGCCGGGGAGAATGAGCAGTTCTTC.

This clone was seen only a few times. As DNA, the CDR3 is TGTGCCAGTAGTTTCAGGACGGGAAACTCTGGGGCCAACGTCCTGACTTTC. Translating gives CASSFRTGNSGANVLTF. The rearrangement links TRBV19 to TRBJ2-6, with a possible D match to TRBD2 (5 bases). Germline V gene sequence: CDR1 LNHDA, CDR2 SQIVND (reference sequence). This CDR3 comprises 17 residues. V dropped 5 bases and J dropped 0 bases, with 14 bases sitting between them.

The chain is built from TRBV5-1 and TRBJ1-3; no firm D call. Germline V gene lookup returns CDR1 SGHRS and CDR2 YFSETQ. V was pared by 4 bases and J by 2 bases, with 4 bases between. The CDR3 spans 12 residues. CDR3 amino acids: CASSRPGNTIYF. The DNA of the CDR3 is TGCGCCAGCAGCCGACCTGGAAACACCATATATTTT.

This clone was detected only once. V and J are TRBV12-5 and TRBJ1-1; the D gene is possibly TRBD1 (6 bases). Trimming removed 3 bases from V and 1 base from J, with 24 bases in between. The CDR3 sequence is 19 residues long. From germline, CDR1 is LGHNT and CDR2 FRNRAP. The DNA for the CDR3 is TGTGCTAGTGGTTTCTTCTACTTTAGGATAACAGGGTCGAACACTGAAGCTTTCTTT. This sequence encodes CASGFFYFRITGSNTEAFF.

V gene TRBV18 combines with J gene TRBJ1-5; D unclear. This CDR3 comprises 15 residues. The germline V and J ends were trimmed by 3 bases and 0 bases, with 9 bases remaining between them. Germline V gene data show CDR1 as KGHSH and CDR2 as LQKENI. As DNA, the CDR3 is TGTGCCAGCTCACCGGACGGATATAGCAATCAGCCCCAGCATTTT. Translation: CASSPDGYSNQPQHF. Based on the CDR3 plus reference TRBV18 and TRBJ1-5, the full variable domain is NAGVMQNPRHLVRRRGQEARLRCSPMKGHSHVYWYRQLPEEGLKFMVYLQKENIIDESGMPKERFSAEFPKEGPSILRIQQVVRGDSAAYFCASSPDGYSNQPQHFGDGTRLSIL.

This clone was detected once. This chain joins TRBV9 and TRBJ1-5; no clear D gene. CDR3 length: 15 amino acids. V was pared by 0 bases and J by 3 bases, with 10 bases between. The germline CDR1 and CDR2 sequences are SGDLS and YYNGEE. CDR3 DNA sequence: TGTGCCAGCAGCGTAGGACCGAACCCCAATCAGCCCCAGCATTTT. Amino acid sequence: CASSVGPNPNQPQHF.

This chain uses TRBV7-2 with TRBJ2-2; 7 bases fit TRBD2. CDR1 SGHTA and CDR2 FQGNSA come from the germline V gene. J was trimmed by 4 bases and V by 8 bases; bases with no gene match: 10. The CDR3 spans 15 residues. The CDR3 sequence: CASGPWGGGTGELFF. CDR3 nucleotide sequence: TGTGCCAGCGGACCCTGGGGCGGGGGCACCGGGGAGCTGTTTTTT.

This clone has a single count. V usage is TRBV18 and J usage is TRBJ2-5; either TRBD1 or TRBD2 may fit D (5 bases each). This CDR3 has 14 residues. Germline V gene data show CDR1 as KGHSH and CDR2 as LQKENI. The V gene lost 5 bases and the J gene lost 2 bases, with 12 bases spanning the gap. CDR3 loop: CASSAPGLQETQYF. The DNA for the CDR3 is TGTGCCAGCTCAGCCCCGGGGCTTCAAGAGACCCAGTACTTC.

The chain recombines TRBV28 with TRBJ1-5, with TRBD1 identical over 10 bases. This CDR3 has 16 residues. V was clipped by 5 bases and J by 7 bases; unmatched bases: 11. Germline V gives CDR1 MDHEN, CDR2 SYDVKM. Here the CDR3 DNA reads TGTGCCAGCAGTCCGGGGGACAGGGGTGATTCCCAGCCCCAGCATTTT. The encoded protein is CASSPGDRGDSQPQHF.

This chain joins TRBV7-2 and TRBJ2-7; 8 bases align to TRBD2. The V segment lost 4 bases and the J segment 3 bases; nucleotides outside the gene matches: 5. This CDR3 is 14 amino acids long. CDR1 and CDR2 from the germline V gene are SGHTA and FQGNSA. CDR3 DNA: TGTGCCAGCAGCTCAAGCGGGGGCAGCTACGAGCAGTACTTC. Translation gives CASSSSGGSYEQYF.

CDR3 DNA sequence: TGTGCCAGCAGCTTAGAGTACAGGGACACTGAAGCTTTCTTT. It yields the protein CASSLEYRDTEAFF. V and J are TRBV7-9 and TRBJ1-1; a possible D gene is TRBD1 (6 bases). This CDR3 is built from 14 residues. From germline, CDR1 is SEHNR and CDR2 FQNEAQ (reference sequence). Trimming removed 1 base from V and 3 bases from J, with 9 bases in between.

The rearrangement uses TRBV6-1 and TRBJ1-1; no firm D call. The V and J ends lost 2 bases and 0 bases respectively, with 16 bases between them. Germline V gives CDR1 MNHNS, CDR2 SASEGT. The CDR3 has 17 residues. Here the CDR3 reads CASSEPGRQDLNTEAFF. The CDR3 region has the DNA TGTGCCAGCAGTGAACCCGGGAGGCAGGACCTGAACACTGAAGCTTTCTTT.

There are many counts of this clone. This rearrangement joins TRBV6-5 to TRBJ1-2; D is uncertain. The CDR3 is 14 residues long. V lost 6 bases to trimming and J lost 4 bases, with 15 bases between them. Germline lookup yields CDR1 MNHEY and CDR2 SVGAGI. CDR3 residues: CASSRTAVTYGYTF. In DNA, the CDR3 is TGTGCCAGCAGCCGTACAGCAGTCACCTATGGCTACACCTTC.

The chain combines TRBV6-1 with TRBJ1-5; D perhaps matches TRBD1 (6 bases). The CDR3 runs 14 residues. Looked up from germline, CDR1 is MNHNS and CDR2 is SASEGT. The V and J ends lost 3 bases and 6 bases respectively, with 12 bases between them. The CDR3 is CASSDTGLGQPQHF. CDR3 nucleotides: TGTGCCAGCAGTGACACAGGGCTAGGTCAGCCCCAGCATTTT.

In nucleotides, the CDR3 is TGTGCCAGCAGGGCCGACAGGGGCTCATCCTATGGCTACACCTTC. Translated, it gives CASRADRGSSYGYTF. The genes are TRBV2 and TRBJ1-2; 8 nucleotides agree with TRBD1. The V and J ends lost 6 bases and 4 bases, in that order; junction bases with no gene match: 10. Germline lookup yields CDR1 SNHLY and CDR2 FYNNEI. CDR3 length: 15 residues.

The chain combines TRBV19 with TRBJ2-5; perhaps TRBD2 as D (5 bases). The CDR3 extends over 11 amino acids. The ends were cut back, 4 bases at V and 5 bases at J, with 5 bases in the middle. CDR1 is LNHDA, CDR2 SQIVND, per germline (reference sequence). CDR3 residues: CASSSGETQYF. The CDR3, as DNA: TGTGCCAGTAGTAGCGGGGAGACCCAGTACTTC.

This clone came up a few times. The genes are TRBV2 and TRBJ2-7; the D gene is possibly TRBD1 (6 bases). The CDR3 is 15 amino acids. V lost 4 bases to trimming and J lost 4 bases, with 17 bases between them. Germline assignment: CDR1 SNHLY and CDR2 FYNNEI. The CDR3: CASSGGTLARYEQYF. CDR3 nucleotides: TGTGCCAGCAGTGGGGGGACACTCGCACGATACGAGCAGTACTTC.

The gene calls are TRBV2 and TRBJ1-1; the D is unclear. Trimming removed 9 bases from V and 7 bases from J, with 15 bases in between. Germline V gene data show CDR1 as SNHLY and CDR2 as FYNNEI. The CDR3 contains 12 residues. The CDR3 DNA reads TGTGCCAGAAAGTTCGTTACGGGTGAAGCTTTCTTT. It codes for CARKFVTGEAFF.

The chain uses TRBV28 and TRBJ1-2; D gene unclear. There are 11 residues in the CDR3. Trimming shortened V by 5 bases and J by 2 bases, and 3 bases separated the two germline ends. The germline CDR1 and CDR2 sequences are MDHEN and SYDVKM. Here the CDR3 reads CASSPNYGYTF. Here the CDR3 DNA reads TGTGCCAGCAGTCCAAACTATGGCTACACCTTC.

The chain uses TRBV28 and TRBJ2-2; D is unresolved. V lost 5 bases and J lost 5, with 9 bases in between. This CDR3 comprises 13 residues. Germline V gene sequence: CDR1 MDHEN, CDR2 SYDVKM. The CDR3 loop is CASSPPGTGELFF. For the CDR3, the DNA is TGTGCCAGCAGTCCCCCCGGTACCGGGGAGCTGTTTTTT.

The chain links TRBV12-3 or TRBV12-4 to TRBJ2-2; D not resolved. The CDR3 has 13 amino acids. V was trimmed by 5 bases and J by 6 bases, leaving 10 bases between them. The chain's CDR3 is CASSPGQAGELFF. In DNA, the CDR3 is TGTGCCAGCAGTCCGGGCCAGGCCGGGGAGCTGTTTTTT.

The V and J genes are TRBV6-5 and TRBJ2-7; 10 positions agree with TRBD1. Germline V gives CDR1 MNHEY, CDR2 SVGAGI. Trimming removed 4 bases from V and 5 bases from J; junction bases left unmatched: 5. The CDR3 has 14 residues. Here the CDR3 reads CASSFRDRGDEQYF. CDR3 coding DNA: TGTGCCAGCAGTTTCCGGGACAGGGGCGACGAGCAGTACTTC.

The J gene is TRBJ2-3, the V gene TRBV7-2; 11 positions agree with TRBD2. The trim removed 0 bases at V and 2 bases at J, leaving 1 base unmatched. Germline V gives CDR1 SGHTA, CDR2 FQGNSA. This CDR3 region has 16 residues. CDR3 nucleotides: TGTGCCAGCAGCTTAGCTAGCGGGGGGGCCACAGATACGCAGTATTTT. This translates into CASSLASGGATDTQYF.

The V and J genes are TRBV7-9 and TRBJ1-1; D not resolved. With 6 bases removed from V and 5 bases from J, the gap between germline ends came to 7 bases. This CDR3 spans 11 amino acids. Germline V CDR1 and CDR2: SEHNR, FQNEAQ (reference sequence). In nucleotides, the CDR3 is TGTGCCAGCAGTCCCGGGACTGAAGCTTTCTTT. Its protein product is CASSPGTEAFF.

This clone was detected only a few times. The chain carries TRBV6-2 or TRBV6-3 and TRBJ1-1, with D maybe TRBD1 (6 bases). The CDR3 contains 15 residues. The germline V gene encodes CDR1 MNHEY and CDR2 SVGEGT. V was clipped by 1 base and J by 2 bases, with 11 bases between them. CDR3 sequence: CASSYWGQENTEAFF. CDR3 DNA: TGTGCCAGCAGTTACTGGGGACAAGAAAACACTGAAGCTTTCTTT.